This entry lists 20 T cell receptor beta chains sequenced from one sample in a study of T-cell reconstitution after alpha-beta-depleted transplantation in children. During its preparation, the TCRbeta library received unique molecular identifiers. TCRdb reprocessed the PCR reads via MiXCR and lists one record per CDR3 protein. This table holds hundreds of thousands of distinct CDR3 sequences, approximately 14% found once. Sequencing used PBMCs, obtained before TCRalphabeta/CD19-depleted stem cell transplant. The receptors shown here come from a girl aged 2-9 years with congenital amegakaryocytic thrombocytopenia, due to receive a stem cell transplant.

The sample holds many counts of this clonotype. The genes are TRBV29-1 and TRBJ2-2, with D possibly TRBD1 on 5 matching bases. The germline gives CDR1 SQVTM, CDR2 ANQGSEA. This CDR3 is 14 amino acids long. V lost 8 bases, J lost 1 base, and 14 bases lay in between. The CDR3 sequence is CSYRGLGNTGELFF. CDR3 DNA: TGCAGCTATAGGGGCTTGGGGAACACCGGGGAGCTGTTTTTT.

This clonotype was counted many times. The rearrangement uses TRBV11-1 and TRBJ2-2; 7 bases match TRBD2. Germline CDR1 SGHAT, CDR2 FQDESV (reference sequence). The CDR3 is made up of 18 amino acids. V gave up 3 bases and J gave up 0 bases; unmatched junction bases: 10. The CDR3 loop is CASSFPGLAASNTGELFF. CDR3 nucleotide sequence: TGTGCCAGCAGCTTCCCGGGGCTAGCGGCATCGAACACCGGGGAGCTGTTTTTT.

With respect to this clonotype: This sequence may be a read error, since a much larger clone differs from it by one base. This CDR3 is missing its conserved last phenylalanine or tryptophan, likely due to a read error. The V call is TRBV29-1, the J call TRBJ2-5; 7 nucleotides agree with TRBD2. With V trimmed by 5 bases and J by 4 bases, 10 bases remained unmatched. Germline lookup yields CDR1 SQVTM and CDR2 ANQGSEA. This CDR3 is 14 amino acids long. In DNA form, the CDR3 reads TGCAGCGTTCCCCTAGCGGTATTGTCAGAGACCCAGTACTCC. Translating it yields CSVPLAVLSETQYS.

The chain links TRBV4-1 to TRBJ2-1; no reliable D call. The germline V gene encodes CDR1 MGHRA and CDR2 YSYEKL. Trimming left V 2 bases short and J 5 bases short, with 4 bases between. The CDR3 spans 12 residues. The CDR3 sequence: CASSQSNNEQFF. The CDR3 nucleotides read TGCGCCAGCAGCCAATCGAACAATGAGCAGTTCTTC.

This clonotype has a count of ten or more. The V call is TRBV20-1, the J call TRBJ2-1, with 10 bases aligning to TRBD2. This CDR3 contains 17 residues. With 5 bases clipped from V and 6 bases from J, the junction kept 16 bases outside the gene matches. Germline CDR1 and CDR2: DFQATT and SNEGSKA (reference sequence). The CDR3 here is CSAQAASGSSGGNEQFF. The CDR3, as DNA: TGCAGTGCTCAAGCGGCTAGCGGGAGTTCTGGGGGCAATGAGCAGTTCTTC.

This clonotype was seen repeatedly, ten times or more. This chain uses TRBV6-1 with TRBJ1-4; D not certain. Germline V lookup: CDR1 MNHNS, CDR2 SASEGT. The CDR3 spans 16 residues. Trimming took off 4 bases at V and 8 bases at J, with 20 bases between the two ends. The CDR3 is CASSGAKTRMGEKLFF. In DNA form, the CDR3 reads TGTGCCAGCAGTGGAGCTAAGACAAGAATGGGCGAAAAACTGTTTTTT.

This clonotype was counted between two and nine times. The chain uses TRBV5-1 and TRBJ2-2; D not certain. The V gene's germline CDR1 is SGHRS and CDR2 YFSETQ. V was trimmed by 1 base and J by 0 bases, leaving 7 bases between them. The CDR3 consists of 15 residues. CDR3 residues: CASSLFRANTGELFF. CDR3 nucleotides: TGCGCCAGCAGCTTGTTTCGGGCGAACACCGGGGAGCTGTTTTTT.

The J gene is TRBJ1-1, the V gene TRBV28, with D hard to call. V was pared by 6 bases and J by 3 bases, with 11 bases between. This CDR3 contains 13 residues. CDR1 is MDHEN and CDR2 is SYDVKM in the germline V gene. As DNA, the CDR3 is TGTGCCAGCAGCCTTGGCCGCTACACTGAAGCTTTCTTT. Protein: CASSLGRYTEAFF.

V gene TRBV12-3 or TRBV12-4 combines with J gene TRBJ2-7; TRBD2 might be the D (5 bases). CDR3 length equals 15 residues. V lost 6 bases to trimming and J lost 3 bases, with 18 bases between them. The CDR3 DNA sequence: TGTGCCAGCAGCCCCCGGGTCGAGGGTATCTACGAGCAGTACTTC. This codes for CASSPRVEGIYEQYF.

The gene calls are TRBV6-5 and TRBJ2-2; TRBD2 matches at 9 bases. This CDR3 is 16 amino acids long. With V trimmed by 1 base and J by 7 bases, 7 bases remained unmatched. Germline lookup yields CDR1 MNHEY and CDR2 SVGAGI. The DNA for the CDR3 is TGTGCCAGCAGTTACTTCCCGCGGGAGGGAGGCGGGGAGCTGTTTTTT. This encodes CASSYFPREGGGELFF.

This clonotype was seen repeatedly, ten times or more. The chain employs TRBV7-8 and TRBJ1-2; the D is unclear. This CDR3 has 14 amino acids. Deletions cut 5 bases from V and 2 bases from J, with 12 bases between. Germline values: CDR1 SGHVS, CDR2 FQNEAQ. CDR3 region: CASSPREGNYGYTF. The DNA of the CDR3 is TGTGCCAGCAGCCCCCGTGAAGGAAACTATGGCTACACCTTC.

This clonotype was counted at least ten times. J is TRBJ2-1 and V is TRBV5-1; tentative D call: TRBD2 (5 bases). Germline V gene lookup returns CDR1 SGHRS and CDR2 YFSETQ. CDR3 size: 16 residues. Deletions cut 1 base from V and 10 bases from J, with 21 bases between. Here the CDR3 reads CASSLSPAASRAEQFF. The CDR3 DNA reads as TGCGCCAGCAGCTTGTCGCCAGCGGCCTCTCGCGCGGAGCAGTTCTTC. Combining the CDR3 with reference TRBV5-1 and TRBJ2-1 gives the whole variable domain KAGVTQTPRYLIKTRGQQVTLSCSPISGHRSVSWYQQTPGQGLQFLFEYFSETQRNKGNFPGRFSGRQFSNSRSEMNVSTLELGDSALYLCASSLSPAASRAEQFFGPGTRLTVL.

The CDR3 spells CASSLVSGPTDTQYF. CDR3 coding DNA: TGTGCCAGCAGCTTAGTTTCGGGACCCACAGATACGCAGTATTTT. The chain joins TRBV7-9 to TRBJ2-3; D is tentatively TRBD1 or TRBD2 (5 bases each). There are 15 residues in the CDR3. Germline V gene lookup returns CDR1 SEHNR and CDR2 FQNEAQ (reference sequence). Deletions cut 1 base from V and 2 bases from J, with 10 bases between.

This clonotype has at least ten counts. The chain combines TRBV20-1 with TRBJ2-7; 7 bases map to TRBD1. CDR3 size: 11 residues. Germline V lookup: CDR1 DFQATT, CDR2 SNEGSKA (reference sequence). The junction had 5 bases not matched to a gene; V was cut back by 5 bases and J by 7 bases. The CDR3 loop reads CSAVTGEEQYF. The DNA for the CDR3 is TGCAGTGCTGTCACAGGGGAGGAGCAGTACTTC.

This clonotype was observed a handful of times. The CDR3 spells CASSSGQGLHNEQFF. The CDR3, as DNA: TGCGCCAGCAGCTCAGGACAGGGGCTACACAATGAGCAGTTCTTC. The chain employs TRBV5-1 and TRBJ2-1; TRBD1 matches 9 bases. Germline values: CDR1 SGHRS, CDR2 YFSETQ. This CDR3 spans 15 amino acids. V trimming: 3 bases; J trimming: 5 bases; junction bases outside the gene matches: 6.

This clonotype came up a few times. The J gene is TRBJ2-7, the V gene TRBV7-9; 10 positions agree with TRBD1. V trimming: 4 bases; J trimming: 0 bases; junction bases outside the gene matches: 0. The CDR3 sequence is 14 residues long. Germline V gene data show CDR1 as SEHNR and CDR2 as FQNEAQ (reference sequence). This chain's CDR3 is CASSWDRGSYEQYF. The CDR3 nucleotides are TGTGCCAGCAGCTGGGACAGGGGCTCCTACGAGCAGTACTTC.

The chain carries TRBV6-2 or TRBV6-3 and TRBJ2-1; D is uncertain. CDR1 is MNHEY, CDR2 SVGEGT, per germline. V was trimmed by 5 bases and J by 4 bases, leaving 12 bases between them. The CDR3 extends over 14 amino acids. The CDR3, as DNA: TGTGCCAGCAGTCCCCCTCGACCGTACAATGAGCAGTTCTTC. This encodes CASSPPRPYNEQFF.

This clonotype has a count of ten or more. CDR3: CASSPGQGAPLGEAFF. In DNA, the CDR3 is TGTGCCAGCAGTCCTGGACAGGGGGCCCCCTTGGGGGAAGCTTTCTTT. The chain uses TRBV12-3 or TRBV12-4 and TRBJ1-1; the match to TRBD1 covers 11 bases. Losses at the gene ends were 5 bases for V and 8 bases for J; bases not matched to a gene: 13. The CDR3 has 16 residues.

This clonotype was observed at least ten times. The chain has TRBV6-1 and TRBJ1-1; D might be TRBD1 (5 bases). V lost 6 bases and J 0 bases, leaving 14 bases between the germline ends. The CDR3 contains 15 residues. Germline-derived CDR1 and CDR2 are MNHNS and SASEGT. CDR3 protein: CASRDAGRMNTEAFF. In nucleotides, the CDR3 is TGTGCCAGCAGGGACGCAGGGAGGATGAACACTGAAGCTTTCTTT.

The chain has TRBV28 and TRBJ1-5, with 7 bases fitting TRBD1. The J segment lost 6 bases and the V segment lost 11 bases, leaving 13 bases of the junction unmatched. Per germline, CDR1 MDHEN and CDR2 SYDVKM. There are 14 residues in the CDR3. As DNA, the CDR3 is TGTGCCGCAGGGGGGCAGGGGTTGAGTCAGCCCCAGCATTTT. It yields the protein CAAGGQGLSQPQHF.